One and the same sample provided the 5 T cell receptor beta chains below, sequenced in a study of spatial heterogeneity in lung cancer. TCRdb used MiXCR to reprocess the 5' RACE reads, holding one entry per CDR3 protein. In the table there are roughly 5,400 distinct CDR3 sequences, approximately 30% of which are singletons. Time point of the sample: sample taken at primary tumor resection. Unsorted samples of tumor, nontumor lung or frozen PBMC had their whole RNA sequenced. Source: PBMCs, taken at surgery. Receptor source: a female donor with early-stage non-small cell lung cancer.

As concerns this clonotype: This beta chain is an off-target read within a library intended for alpha chains, so its frequency means little. The J gene is TRBJ2-2, the V gene TRBV7-9; 10 bases align to TRBD1. The germline V gene has CDR1 SEHNR and CDR2 FQNEAQ (reference sequence). The CDR3 has 15 residues. The V segment lost 5 bases and the J segment 6 bases; nucleotides outside the gene matches: 6. CDR3 sequence reads: CASSNPGQGSGELFF. The CDR3 coding sequence is TGTGCCAGCAGCAACCCGGGACAGGGGTCCGGGGAGCTGTTTTTT.

On this clonotype itself: With the library built for alpha chains, this beta chain is off target and its frequency is not meaningful. The CDR3 loop is CASSLWDRNRGELFF. The CDR3 DNA is TGCGCCAGCAGCTTGTGGGACAGGAACCGCGGGGAGCTGTTTTTT. The J gene is TRBJ2-2, the V gene TRBV5-1; 8 bases match TRBD1. This CDR3 has 15 amino acids. The V gene's germline CDR1 is SGHRS and CDR2 YFSETQ. V was pared by 1 base and J by 7 bases, with 6 bases of the junction left unmatched. The full variable domain, its missing parts supplied by reference TRBV5-1 and TRBJ2-2, is KAGVTQTPRYLIKTRGQQVTLSCSPISGHRSVSWYQQTPGQGLQFLFEYFSETQRNKGNFPGRFSGRQFSNSRSEMNVSTLELGDSALYLCASSLWDRNRGELFFGEGSRLTVL.

In regard to this clonotype: The library was designed around alpha chains, so this beta chain is a stray read whose abundance carries little weight. The chain recombines TRBV6-5 with TRBJ2-1; D uncertain. CDR1 and CDR2 (germline): MNHEY, SVGAGI. Trimming removed 4 bases from V and 5 bases from J, with 6 bases in between. The CDR3 extends over 12 amino acids. In nucleotides, the CDR3 is TGTGCCAGCAGTTTCCAGAACAATGAGCAGTTCTTC. As protein: CASSFQNNEQFF.

The table lists this clonotype with a few counts. Found in a library prepared for alpha chains, this beta chain is an off-target read, and its abundance has little meaning. V usage is TRBV3-1 and J usage is TRBJ2-7; a possible D gene is TRBD1 (6 bases). Per the germline V gene, CDR1 is LGHDT and CDR2 is YNNKEL (reference sequence). The CDR3 runs to 16 residues. With 4 bases removed from V and 9 bases from J, the gap between germline ends came to 25 bases. The CDR3 sequence is CASSPADRLPTSGQYF. The CDR3 DNA reads TGTGCCAGCAGCCCAGCGGACAGATTACCTACGTCTGGGCAGTACTTC.

This clonotype turned up a few times. This beta chain slipped into a library made for alpha chains as a stray read, so its size is not meaningful. The V gene is TRBV3-1, the J gene TRBJ2-7; 10 nucleotides line up with TRBD1. V was clipped by 4 bases and J by 2 bases; unmatched bases: 8. Germline-derived CDR1 and CDR2 are LGHDT and YNNKEL (reference sequence). The CDR3 has 16 residues. The CDR3 region has the DNA TGTGCCAGCAGCCGAACAGCTGGACAGGGGGCCTACGAGCAGTACTTC. Encoded protein: CASSRTAGQGAYEQYF.